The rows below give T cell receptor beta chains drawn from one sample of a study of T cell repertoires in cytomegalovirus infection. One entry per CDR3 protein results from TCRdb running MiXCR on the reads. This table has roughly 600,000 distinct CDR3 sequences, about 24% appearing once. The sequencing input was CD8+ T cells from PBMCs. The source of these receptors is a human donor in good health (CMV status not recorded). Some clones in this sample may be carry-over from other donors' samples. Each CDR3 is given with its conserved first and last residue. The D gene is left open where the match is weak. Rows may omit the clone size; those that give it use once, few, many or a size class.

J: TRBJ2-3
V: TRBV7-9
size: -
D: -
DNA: TGTGCCAGCAGCTCCAGAGTCCGGGGCCCCTTAAGGGATACGCAGTATTTT
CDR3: CASSSRVRGPLRDTQYF

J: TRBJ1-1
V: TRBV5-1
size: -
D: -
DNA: TGCGCCAGCAGCTTCCGAAGGGCCCTAGACACTGAAGCTTTCTTT
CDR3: CASSFRRALDTEAFF

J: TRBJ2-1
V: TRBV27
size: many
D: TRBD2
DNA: TGTGCCAGCGAGGGGAGGGGAAGTCTGTTCTTC
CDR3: CASEGRGSLFF

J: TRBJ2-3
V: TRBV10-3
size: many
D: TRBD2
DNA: TGTGCCATCAGATGGACTAGCGGGGTGACAGATACGCAGTATTTT
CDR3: CAIRWTSGVTDTQYF

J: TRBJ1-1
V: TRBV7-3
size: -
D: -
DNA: TGTGCCAGCAGCTTACGGTACGGGGCAATGAACACTGAAGCTTTCTTT
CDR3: CASSLRYGAMNTEAFF

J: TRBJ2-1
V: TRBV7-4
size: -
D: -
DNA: TGTGCCAGCAGCCGCGGGACTTTGGGCGTCAATGAGCAGTTCTTC
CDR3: CASSRGTLGVNEQFF

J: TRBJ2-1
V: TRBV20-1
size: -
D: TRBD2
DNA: TGCAGTGCTAGTGGGCGGGGGGTCTCCTACAATGAGCAGTTCTTC
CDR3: CSASGRGVSYNEQFF

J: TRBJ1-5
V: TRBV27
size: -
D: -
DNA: TGTGCCACCTCGGCGGGATTGGGGGCAGATCAGCCCCAGCATTTT
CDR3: CATSAGLGADQPQHF

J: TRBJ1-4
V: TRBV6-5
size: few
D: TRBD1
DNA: TGTGCCAGCAGCTACACAGGGGGCAGAGGGGAAAAACTGTTTTTT
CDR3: CASSYTGGRGEKLFF

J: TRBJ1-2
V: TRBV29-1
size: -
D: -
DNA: TGCAGCGTTACGGGCCCCGGGGATGGCTACACCTTC
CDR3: CSVTGPGDGYTF

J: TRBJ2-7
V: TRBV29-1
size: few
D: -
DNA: TGCAGCGTTGAAATCGCTGCCTACGAGCAGTACTTC
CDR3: CSVEIAAYEQYF

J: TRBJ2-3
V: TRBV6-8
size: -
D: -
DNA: TGTGCCAGCAGTTACTCAGGGTCTTGGGCAGATACGCAGTATTTT
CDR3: CASSYSGSWADTQYF

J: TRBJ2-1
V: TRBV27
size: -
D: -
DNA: TGTGCCAGCAGTTTAACCGACAAAACAGCGCAGTTCTTC
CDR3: CASSLTDKTAQFF

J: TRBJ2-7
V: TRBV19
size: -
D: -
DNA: TGTGCCAGTAGTATGGGGGACCGATCCTACGAGCAGTACTTC
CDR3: CASSMGDRSYEQYF

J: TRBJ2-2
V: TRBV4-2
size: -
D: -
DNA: TGTGCCAGCAGCCAAGATCGGGCAGAAGCCAGCACCGGGGAGCTGTTTTTT
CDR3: CASSQDRAEASTGELFF

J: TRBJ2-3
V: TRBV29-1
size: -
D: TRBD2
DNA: TGCAGCGTGGGGGGGGGAACAGATACGCAGTATTTT
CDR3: CSVGGGTDTQYF

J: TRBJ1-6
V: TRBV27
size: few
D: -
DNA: TGTGCCAGCAGTGATGGTAGTAATTCACCCCTCCACTTT
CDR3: CASSDGSNSPLHF

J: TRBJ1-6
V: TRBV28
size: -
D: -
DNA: TGTGCCAGCAGTTTCCCAACGCGGAGCTCCTATAATTCACCCCTCCACTTT
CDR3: CASSFPTRSSYNSPLHF

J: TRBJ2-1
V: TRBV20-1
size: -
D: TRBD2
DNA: TGCAGTGCTAGAGACCAGCGGGGGGGTCTGGAGCAGTTCTTC
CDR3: CSARDQRGGLEQFF

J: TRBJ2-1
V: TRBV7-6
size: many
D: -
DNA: TGTGCCAGCAGCCGGGGCCCTGGGGGTTCAGACAATGAGCAGTTCTTC
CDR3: CASSRGPGGSDNEQFF

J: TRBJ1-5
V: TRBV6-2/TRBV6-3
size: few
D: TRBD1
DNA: TGTGCCAGCACGCTACAGGGGCATCAGCCCCAGCATTTT
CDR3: CASTLQGHQPQHF

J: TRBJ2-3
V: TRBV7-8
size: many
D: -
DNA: TGTGCCAGCAGCTTAGCGAGTCCCACAGATACGCAGTATTTT
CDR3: CASSLASPTDTQYF

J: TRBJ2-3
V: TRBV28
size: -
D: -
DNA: TGTGCCAGCAGTTTTGGTCTCTCCCGCACAGATACGCAGTATTTT
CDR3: CASSFGLSRTDTQYF

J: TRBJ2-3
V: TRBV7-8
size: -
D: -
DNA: TGTGCCAACAGCTTAGCGGCAGATACGCAGTATTTT
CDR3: CANSLAADTQYF

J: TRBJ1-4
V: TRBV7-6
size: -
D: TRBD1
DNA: TGTGCCAGCAGCTTAGCGGACAGGGAGAATGAAAAACTGTTTTTT
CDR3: CASSLADRENEKLFF

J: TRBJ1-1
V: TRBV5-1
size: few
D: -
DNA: TGCGCCAGCAGCTGGGTTGCGCCGAACACTGAAGCTTTCTTT
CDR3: CASSWVAPNTEAFF

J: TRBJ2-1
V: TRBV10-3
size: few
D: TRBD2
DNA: TGTGCCATCAAACACGGGACTAGCGGGGGCAATGAGCAGTTCTTC
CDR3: CAIKHGTSGGNEQFF

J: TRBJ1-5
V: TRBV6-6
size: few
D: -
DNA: TGTGCCAGCAGTTACTCTGCAGTCCGTGAACCCCAGCATTTT
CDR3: CASSYSAVREPQHF

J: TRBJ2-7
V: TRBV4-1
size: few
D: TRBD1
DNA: TGCGCCAGCAGCCTCTCGGGACAGGTAAACTACGAGCAGTACTTC
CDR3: CASSLSGQVNYEQYF

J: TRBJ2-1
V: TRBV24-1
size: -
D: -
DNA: TGTGCCACCAGTGATCCGACTACTCAGCCCCTGGGCGGGTCAATCAATGAGCAGTTCTTC
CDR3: CATSDPTTQPLGGSINEQFF

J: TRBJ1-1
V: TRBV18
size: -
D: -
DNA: TGTGCCAGCTCAAAAGATGGGGAATTGGACACTGAAGCTTTCTTT
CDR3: CASSKDGELDTEAFF

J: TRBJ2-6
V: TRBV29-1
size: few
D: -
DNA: TGCAGCGTTGTAACTGGGGCCAACGTCCTGACTTTC
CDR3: CSVVTGANVLTF

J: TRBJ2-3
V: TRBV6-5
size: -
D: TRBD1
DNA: TGTGCCACGCAGGGGGTTAGCACAGATACGCAGTATTTT
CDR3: CATQGVSTDTQYF

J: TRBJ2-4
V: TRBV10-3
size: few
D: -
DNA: TGTGCCATCAGTGAGACCGGGACCACTATACAAAACATTCAGTACTTC
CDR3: CAISETGTTIQNIQYF

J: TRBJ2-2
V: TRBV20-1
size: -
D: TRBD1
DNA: TGCAGTGCTAGAGATTGGACAGGGAACACCGGGGAGCTGTTTTTT
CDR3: CSARDWTGNTGELFF

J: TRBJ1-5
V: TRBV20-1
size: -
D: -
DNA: TGCAGTGCTAGAGGGCTAGACAGCAGAAATCAGCCCCAGCATTTT
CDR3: CSARGLDSRNQPQHF

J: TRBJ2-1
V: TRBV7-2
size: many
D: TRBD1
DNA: TGTGCCAGCAGTTCGACAGGGGTTCGCGAGCAGTTCTTC
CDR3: CASSSTGVREQFF

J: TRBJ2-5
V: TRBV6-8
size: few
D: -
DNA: TGTGCCAGCAGTTACTCGGCAGGCACAGTGGACCAGTACTTC
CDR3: CASSYSAGTVDQYF

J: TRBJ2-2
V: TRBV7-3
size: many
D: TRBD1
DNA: TGTGCCAGCAGCACGGGACAGGGCTCTACGGAGCTGTTTTTT
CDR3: CASSTGQGSTELFF

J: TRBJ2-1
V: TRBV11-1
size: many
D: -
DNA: TGTGCCAGCAGCTTTTCGAGTGATGAGCAGTTCTTC
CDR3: CASSFSSDEQFF

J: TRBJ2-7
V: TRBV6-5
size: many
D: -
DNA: TGTGCCAGCAGTTACTCGAGTACAATTCACGAGCAGTACTTC
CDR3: CASSYSSTIHEQYF

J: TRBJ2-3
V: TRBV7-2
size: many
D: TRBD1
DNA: TGTGCCAGCAGCCGCTTTGGGACAGGGATTACAGATACGCAGTATTTT
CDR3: CASSRFGTGITDTQYF

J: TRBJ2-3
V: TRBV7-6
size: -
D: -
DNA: TGTGCCAGCAGCCATAGAGAGGATACGCAGTATTTT
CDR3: CASSHREDTQYF

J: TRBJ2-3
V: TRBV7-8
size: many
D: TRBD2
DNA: TGTGCCAGCAGCTCCGTAGCCCTAGCGGGGGATACGCAGTATTTT
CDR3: CASSSVALAGDTQYF

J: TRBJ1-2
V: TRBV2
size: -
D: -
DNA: TGTGTTCGGACAGCCCGGTTGTCCTATGGCTACACCTTC
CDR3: CVRTARLSYGYTF

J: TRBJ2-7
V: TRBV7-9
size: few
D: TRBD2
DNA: TGTGCCAGCAGCTCCCGGACTAGCTCCCTTGGCGAGCAGTACTTC
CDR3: CASSSRTSSLGEQYF